There are a few counts of the clone carrying this T cell receptor beta chain. The antigen is unknown. This record comes from a study of blood T cells in healthy people across ages. Study-level points and caveats: Across samples, TCR beta diversity tracked strongly with naive T cell percentage. When set beside aged donors, long-lived donors presented more naive CD4+ cells and higher diversity.

The authors ran a second PCR of about 6 to 11 cycles using a sample-barcoded 5' primer and a J-beta primer mix. Each cDNA was tagged by a template-switch adaptor containing 12 random nucleotides. TCRdb independently ran MiXCR on the 5' RACE reads; one entry per CDR3 protein. The sample lists 540,000 or so distinct CDR3 sequences, more than 45% occurring once. The CDR3 consists of 11 residues. Germline V CDR1 and CDR2: SNHLY, FYNNEI. With 7 bases clipped from V and 9 bases from J, the junction kept 3 bases outside the gene matches. Researchers isolated at least 6.5 million PBMCs per sample. Source material: blood. This sequence joins TRBV2 and TRBJ2-1; 7 nucleotides match TRBD1. This receptor was obtained from an elderly man in good health. CDR3 nucleotide sequence: TGTGCCAGCACAAACAGGGGTGAGCAGTTCTTC. Amino acids: CASTNRGEQFF. Full variable domain (outside the CDR3, taken from reference TRBV2 and TRBJ2-1): EPEVTQTPSHQVTQMGQEVILRCVPISNHLYFYWYRQILGQKVEFLVSFYNNEISEKSEIFDDQFSVERPDGSNFTLKIRSTKLEDSAMYFCASTNRGEQFFGPGTRLTVL.